A selection of T cell receptor beta chains follows, all from one sample in a study of cytomegalovirus exposure and HLA in healthy donors. Data came from immunoSEQ multiplex PCR; TCRdb stores just in-frame clones and leaves some out. Seen here are about 78,000 clones, 90% to 96% observed once, and the top ten hold around 1.6%. Sequencing was carried out using PBMCs. These receptor sequences come from a man younger than 30 in good health and CMV-seropositive. Each CDR3 is given with its conserved first and last residue. D genes are given only for firm matches. Some rows mark clone size as missing; the rest say once, few, many or name a class of expanded clone.

d_call j_call clone_size v_call cdr3_aa cdr3_nt
. TRBJ2-2 . TRBV5-1 CASSSHMDRNTGELFF TGCGCCAGCAGCTCCCACATGGACAGGAACACCGGGGAGCTGTTTTTT
TRBD2 TRBJ2-1 . TRBV4-1 CASSQGLAASSYNEQFF TGCGCCAGCAGCCAAGGACTAGCGGCAAGCTCCTACAATGAGCAGTTCTTC
TRBD1 TRBJ1-4 few TRBV7-8 CASSLVPDRGREKLFF TGTGCCAGCAGCTTAGTACCTGACAGGGGGCGCGAAAAACTGTTTTTT
TRBD1 TRBJ1-2 . TRBV11-2 CASSLGWGQGESYTF TGTGCCAGCAGCTTAGGTTGGGGACAGGGGGAAAGCTACACCTTC
TRBD2 TRBJ2-7 once TRBV7-2 CASSITGTTYEQYF TGTGCCAGCAGCATCACCGGGACTACCTACGAGCAGTACTTC
. TRBJ2-5 . TRBV4-2 CASSQAIGVGAETQYF TGTGCCAGCAGCCAAGCGATAGGGGTAGGGGCGGAGACCCAGTACTTC
. TRBJ1-3 . TRBV5-6 CASSLRDMTPGNTIYF TGTGCCAGCAGCCTCCGGGACATGACACCTGGAAACACCATATATTTT
. TRBJ2-7 . TRBV21-1 CASSSGRTSYEQYF TGTGCCAGCAGTTCGGGGAGGACATCCTACGAGCAGTACTTC
TRBD2 TRBJ2-1 . TRBV10-1 CASSEPAGGLDEQFF TGCGCCAGCAGTGAGCCAGCGGGAGGATTGGATGAGCAGTTCTTC
. TRBJ2-5 . TRBV9 CASSTWTGRDGETQYF TGTGCCAGCAGCACGTGGACAGGGAGGGACGGAGAGACCCAGTACTTC
. TRBJ2-7 . TRBV4-1 CASSQGGDRYEQYF TGCGCCAGCAGCCAAGGGGGGGACAGATACGAGCAGTACTTC
. TRBJ2-3 . TRBV19 CASSSSGTLRSTQYF TGTGCCAGTAGTTCTTCCGGGACTCTACGTTCCACGCAGTATTTT
TRBD2 TRBJ2-3 . TRBV7-8 CASLFGRRSGGNTQYF TGTGCCAGCCTATTTGGGCGGCGCTCGGGGGGGAATACGCAGTATTTT
TRBD1 TRBJ1-2 . TRBV5-8 CASRQPGTGGPANYGYTF TGTGCCAGCAGACAACCCGGGACAGGGGGACCAGCTAACTATGGCTACACCTTC
TRBD1 TRBJ2-5 . TRBV11-3 CASSAQGEETQYF TGTGCCAGCAGCGCACAGGGGGAAGAGACCCAGTACTTC
TRBD1 TRBJ2-2 . TRBV13 CASRHDRANTGELFF TGTGCCAGCAGACACGACAGGGCGAACACCGGGGAGCTGTTTTTT
. TRBJ2-1 . TRBV7-9 CASSLDADEQFF TGTGCCAGCAGCTTAGACGCGGATGAGCAGTTCTTC
TRBD2 TRBJ2-1 . TRBV18 CASSPVRTSADEQFF TGTGCCAGCTCACCCGTTCGGACTAGCGCCGATGAGCAGTTCTTC
. TRBJ2-6 . TRBV5-1 CASRQTSGANVLTF TGCGCCAGCCGACAGACCTCTGGGGCCAACGTCCTGACTTTC
TRBD2 TRBJ2-1 . TRBV27 CASRIAGDYNEQFF TGTGCCAGCAGAATAGCGGGGGACTACAATGAGCAGTTCTTC
. TRBJ1-4 . TRBV7-9 CASSPGPGGDEKLFF TGTGCCAGCAGCCCCGGCCCCGGTGGAGATGAAAAACTGTTTTTT
. TRBJ1-5 . TRBV11-1 CASSLSGGNQPQHF TGTGCCAGCAGCTTGAGCGGCGGCAATCAGCCCCAGCATTTT
. TRBJ1-4 . TRBV19 CAARGGGTNEKLFF TGTGCCGCCCGGGGAGGGGGAACAAATGAAAAACTGTTTTTT
TRBD1 TRBJ1-1 . TRBV9 CASSTQGATITEAFF TGTGCCAGCAGCACTCAGGGGGCGACGATCACTGAAGCTTTCTTT
. TRBJ2-1 . TRBV7-8 CASSPRESSYNEQFF TGTGCCAGCAGCCCCCGGGAGAGCTCCTACAATGAGCAGTTCTTC
. TRBJ1-1 . TRBV27 CASSLWARGNTEAFF TGTGCCAGCAGTTTATGGGCCCGGGGAAACACTGAAGCTTTCTTT
. TRBJ1-2 once TRBV25-1 CASSPPTGGYTF TGTGCCAGCAGTCCCCCCACGGGGGGCTACACCTTC
TRBD2 TRBJ2-7 once TRBV5-1 CASSRFSPSGSYEQYF TGCGCCAGCAGTAGGTTTTCACCTAGCGGGAGTTACGAGCAGTACTTC
TRBD2 TRBJ2-1 . TRBV4-1 CASSRLTSGRADEQFF TGCGCCAGCAGCCGCCTAACTAGCGGGAGGGCCGATGAGCAGTTCTTC
TRBD2 TRBJ2-1 . TRBV4-1 CASSPKGLAGGEQFF TGCGCCAGCAGCCCTAAGGGACTAGCGGGAGGCGAGCAGTTCTTC
. TRBJ2-1 . TRBV7-9 CASSIRQPDNEQFF TGTGCCAGCAGCATCCGACAGCCGGACAATGAGCAGTTCTTC
. TRBJ2-6 . TRBV19 CASSITGSGANVLTF TGTGCCAGTAGTATCACAGGATCTGGGGCCAACGTCCTGACTTTC
. TRBJ1-3 . TRBV10-3 CAISSDRNSGNTIYF TGTGCCATCAGTTCTGACAGAAACTCTGGAAACACCATATATTTT
TRBD2 TRBJ2-1 . TRBV28 CASSSSSSGRINEQFF TGTGCCAGCAGTTCCTCATCTAGCGGGAGGATAAATGAGCAGTTCTTC
. TRBJ2-7 . TRBV27 CASSLGRVGEQYF TGTGCCAGCAGTTTAGGCAGGGTAGGAGAGCAGTACTTC
. TRBJ2-7 . TRBV19 CASPTRYSLYEQYF TGTGCCAGTCCTACTCGCTACTCCCTTTACGAGCAGTACTTC
. TRBJ1-1 . TRBV25-1 CASTPQPGDTEAFF TGTGCCAGCACCCCCCAGCCTGGAGACACTGAAGCTTTCTTT
TRBD2 TRBJ2-3 . TRBV9 CASSATGGGRTDTQYF TGTGCCAGCAGCGCCACAGGCGGGGGTCGCACAGATACGCAGTATTTT
. TRBJ2-7 . TRBV6-5 CASSYLRLGEQYF TGTGCCAGCAGTTATCTAAGACTAGGGGAGCAGTACTTC
TRBD2 TRBJ2-1 . TRBV18 CASSPLAESSYNEQFF TGTGCCAGCTCACCCCTAGCGGAGAGCTCCTACAATGAGCAGTTCTTC
TRBD1 TRBJ1-2 . TRBV5-4 CASSEDRARGYTF TGTGCCAGCAGCGAGGACAGGGCTCGAGGCTACACCTTC
. TRBJ2-7 . TRBV9 CASSDRDWASEQYF TGTGCCAGCAGCGACCGGGACTGGGCGAGCGAGCAGTACTTC
TRBD2 TRBJ2-1 . TRBV9 CASSVGLAAQGEQFF TGTGCCAGCAGCGTAGGGCTAGCGGCCCAGGGTGAGCAGTTCTTC
. TRBJ2-3 . TRBV27 CATAVIAASDTQYF TGTGCCACAGCAGTTATAGCAGCCTCGGATACGCAGTATTTT
. TRBJ2-7 . TRBV5-4 CASSPGSGHYEQYF TGTGCCAGCAGCCCCGGTTCTGGGCACTACGAGCAGTACTTC
TRBD1 TRBJ1-1 . TRBV19 CASSIVPGQGPQDTEAFF TGTGCCAGTAGTATAGTTCCGGGACAGGGTCCCCAAGACACTGAAGCTTTCTTT
. TRBJ1-2 . TRBV30 CAWTGTAPEGYTF TGTGCCTGGACAGGGACTGCGCCGGAGGGCTACACCTTC
. TRBJ2-2 . TRBV12-5 CASGFFLGTAGELFF TGTGCTAGTGGTTTTTTTCTCGGTACGGCCGGGGAGCTGTTTTTT
. TRBJ2-5 . TRBV6-1 CASNPTWGDETQYF TGTGCCAGCAACCCTACCTGGGGGGATGAGACCCAGTACTTC
. TRBJ1-5 . TRBV21-1 CASSRGQPQHF TGTGCCAGCTCCAGGGGTCAGCCCCAGCATTTT
. TRBJ2-1 once TRBV7-9 CASSLKGVDRNVWDEQFF TGTGCCAGCAGCTTAAAGGGGGTAGATAGGAACGTTTGGGATGAGCAGTTCTTC
. TRBJ1-1 . TRBV4-1 CASSRGDTEAFF TGCGCCAGCAGCCGGGGGGACACTGAAGCTTTCTTT